This T cell receptor beta chain was documented in a study of PD-1 blockade in classical Hodgkin lymphoma. Study background: Nivolumab 3 mg/kg was given intravenously every 2 weeks.

The CDR3 runs 16 residues. The junction had 12 bases not matched to a gene; V was cut back by 5 bases and J by 1 base. The germline CDR1 and CDR2 sequences are SQVTM and ANQGSEA. General study points: Compared with healthy donors, newly diagnosed patients reportedly showed lower baseline TCR diversity. It was among complete responders that baseline diversity resembled that of newly diagnosed patients.

Only in-frame clones appear in the TCRdb table, and some are missing; sequencing was by immunoSEQ multiplex PCR. The sample records about 19,000 clones, more than 75% being singletons. This clone has more than one count but fewer than ten. Its antigen remains unknown. As for time point: cycle 4 day 1 (C4D1), after 6 weeks of nivolumab. Each of the patients experienced relapse following autologous stem cell transplantation, and their brentuximab vedotin exposure differed. The chain joins TRBV29-1 to TRBJ2-5, with 8 bases identical to TRBD1. The material sequenced was peripheral blood mononuclear cells (PBMCs), taken before the fourth cycle of nivolumab. The receptor was isolated from a human donor with classical Hodgkin lymphoma. CDR3 protein: CSVPTGATAFQETQYF. The CDR3 DNA sequence: TGCAGCGTTCCGACAGGGGCCACAGCCTTCCAAGAGACCCAGTACTTC.